This TCR beta chain was sequenced during a study of Graves' ophthalmopathy and Graves' hyperthyroidism. This clonotype has ten or more counts. The authors amplified TCR beta CDR3 regions, and they did so from RNA transcripts for repertoire sequencing. RT-PCR was first run with HTBI primers, then multiplex PCR in a second round. TCRdb reprocessed the multiplex PCR reads with MiXCR, giving one entry per CDR3 protein. The sample yields 200,000 to 250,000 distinct CDR3 sequences, roughly a fifth seen once. Trimming took 9 bases from V and 3 from J; bases not matched to a gene: 12. CDR3 length: 15 residues. The V gene's germline CDR1 is MNHEY and CDR2 SMNVEV (reference sequence).

What was sequenced was peripheral blood. V is TRBV27 and J is TRBJ2-7; 9 bases fit TRBD2. The source of this sequence is a woman aged 50 to 60 with Graves' ophthalmopathy. The CDR3 protein is CASGRGGEGIYEQYF. CDR3 in DNA: TGTGCCAGTGGGCGGGGGGGGGAGGGAATCTACGAGCAGTACTTC.